This TCR beta chain was identified during a study of blood T cell repertoires in COVID-19. Sequenced by immunoSEQ multiplex PCR; TCRdb stores in-frame clones only, minus some. This sample has around 150,000 clones, with roughly four fifths found just once. The CDR3 has 15 amino acids. Germline V gene data show CDR1 as SGDLS and CDR2 as YYNGEE. V shed 0 bases and J 3 bases; nucleotides not matched to a gene: 2. The chain employs TRBV9 and TRBJ2-1, with TRBD2 identical over 8 bases. The material sequenced was peripheral blood. This receptor was obtained from a human donor in a cohort sampled during active COVID-19. This chain's CDR3 is CASSVEAGGYNEQFF. DNA for the CDR3: TGTGCCAGCAGCGTAGAGGCGGGAGGCTACAATGAGCAGTTCTTC.